The present T cell receptor beta chain was sequenced within a study of shared clonotypes between healthy human individuals. TCRdb's table, derived via immunoSEQ multiplex PCR, lists solely in-frame clones and lacks some. The sample comprises about 2,500,000 clones, approximately 94% of which are singletons, and under 0.15% rests with the top ten. Material for sequencing was naive CD4+ T cells sorted from blood. Subset meaning: CD45RA+ positively selected. The source is a man between 18 and 29 years old in good health.

Written as DNA, the CDR3 is TGTGCCCAGCAACCGCGTACAAACACCGGGGAGCTGTTTTTT. It specifies CAQQPRTNTGELFF. The chain combines TRBV2 with TRBJ2-2; no clear D gene. Germline V gives CDR1 SNHLY, CDR2 FYNNEI. The germline V and J ends were trimmed by 11 bases and 2 bases, with 15 bases remaining between them. The CDR3 totals 14 residues.